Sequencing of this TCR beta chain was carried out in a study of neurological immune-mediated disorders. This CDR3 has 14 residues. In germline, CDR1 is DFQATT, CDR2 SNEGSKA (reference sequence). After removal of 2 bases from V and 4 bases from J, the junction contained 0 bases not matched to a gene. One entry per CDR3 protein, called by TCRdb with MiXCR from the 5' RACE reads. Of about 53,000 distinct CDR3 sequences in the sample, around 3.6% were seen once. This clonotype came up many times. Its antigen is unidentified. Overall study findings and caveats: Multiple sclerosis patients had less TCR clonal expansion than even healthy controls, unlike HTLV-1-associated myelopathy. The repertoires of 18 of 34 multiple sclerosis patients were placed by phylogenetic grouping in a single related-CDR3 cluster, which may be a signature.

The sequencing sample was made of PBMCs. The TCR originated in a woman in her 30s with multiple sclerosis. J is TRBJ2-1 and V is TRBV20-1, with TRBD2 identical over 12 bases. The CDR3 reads CSARLAGGYNEQFF. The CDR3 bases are TGCAGTGCTAGACTAGCGGGAGGGTACAATGAGCAGTTCTTC.